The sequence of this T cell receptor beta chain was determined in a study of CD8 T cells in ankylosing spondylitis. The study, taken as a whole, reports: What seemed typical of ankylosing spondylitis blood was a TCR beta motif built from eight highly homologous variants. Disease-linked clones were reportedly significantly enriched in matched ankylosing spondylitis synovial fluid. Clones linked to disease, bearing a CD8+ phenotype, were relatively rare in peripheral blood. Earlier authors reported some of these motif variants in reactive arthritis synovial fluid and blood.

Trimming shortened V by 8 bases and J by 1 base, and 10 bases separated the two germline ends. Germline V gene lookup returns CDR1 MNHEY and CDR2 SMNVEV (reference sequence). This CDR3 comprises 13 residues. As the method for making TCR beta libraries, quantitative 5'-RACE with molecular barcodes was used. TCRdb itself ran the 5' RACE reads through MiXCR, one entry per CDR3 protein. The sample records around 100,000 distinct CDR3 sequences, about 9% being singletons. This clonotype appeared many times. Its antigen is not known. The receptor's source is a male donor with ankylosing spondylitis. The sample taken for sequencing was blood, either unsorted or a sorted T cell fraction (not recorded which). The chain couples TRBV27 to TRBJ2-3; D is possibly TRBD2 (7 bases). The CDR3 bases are TGTGCCAGCCTAGGGGGGGGCACAGATACGCAGTATTTT. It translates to CASLGGGTDTQYF.